A selection of T cell receptor beta chains follows, all from one sample in a study of blood T cell repertoires in COVID-19. Sequenced by immunoSEQ multiplex PCR; TCRdb stores in-frame clones only, minus some. The sample records fewer than 300,000 clones, roughly 87% being singletons. Sequencing was done on a sample of peripheral blood. The source of these receptors is a woman in her 30s with acute or convalescent COVID-19. Each CDR3 is given with its conserved first and last residue. A D gene is named only where the DNA matches it firmly. A row's size may be missing; if present it is once, few, many or a size class.

clone_size,v_call,d_call,j_call,cdr3_aa,cdr3_nt
NA,TRBV10-3,NA,TRBJ2-1,CAIRRDTTANEQFF,TGTGCCATCAGACGGGACACAACCGCCAATGAGCAGTTCTTC
NA,TRBV6-5,NA,TRBJ1-3,CASSYTQGTGNTIYF,TGTGCCAGCAGTTATACCCAGGGCACTGGAAACACCATATATTTT
NA,TRBV5-6,NA,TRBJ1-2,CASSPGVFNYGYTF,TGTGCCAGCAGCCCAGGGGTCTTTAACTATGGCTACACCTTC
NA,TRBV5-1,TRBD1,TRBJ1-6,CASSKSPWTGGSSPLHF,TGCGCCAGCAGCAAATCCCCCTGGACAGGGGGCAGTTCACCCCTCCACTTT
NA,TRBV7-2,TRBD1,TRBJ2-5,CASSVPGQALETQYF,TGTGCCAGCAGCGTCCCGGGACAGGCCCTAGAGACCCAGTACTTC
NA,TRBV19,NA,TRBJ1-6,CASGGDRDSPLHF,TGTGCCAGTGGGGGGGACCGAGATTCACCCCTCCACTTT
once,TRBV12-3/TRBV12-4,NA,TRBJ2-1,CALRGGSYNEQFF,TGTGCCCTCCGAGGGGGCTCCTACAATGAGCAGTTCTTC
NA,TRBV9,TRBD2,TRBJ2-2,CASSVELAGGPITGELFF,TGTGCCAGCAGCGTAGAACTAGCGGGAGGGCCTATCACCGGGGAGCTGTTTTTT
NA,TRBV19,NA,TRBJ1-1,CASSLGPEAFF,TGTGCCAGTAGTCTGGGCCCTGAAGCTTTCTTT
NA,TRBV7-7,TRBD1,TRBJ2-5,CASSLGTGGQETQYF,TGTGCCAGCAGCTTGGGGACAGGGGGGCAAGAGACCCAGTACTTC
once,TRBV7-8,TRBD1,TRBJ2-7,CASSLGTGGNEQYF,TGTGCCAGCAGCTTAGGGACAGGGGGCAACGAGCAGTACTTC
NA,TRBV30,TRBD1,TRBJ1-6,CACGTGLSPLHF,TGTGCCTGCGGGACAGGGTTATCACCCCTCCACTTT
NA,TRBV25-1,TRBD1,TRBJ1-6,CASSGTKGQGLAPLHF,TGTGCCAGCAGTGGCACCAAAGGACAGGGGCTAGCACCCCTCCACTTT
NA,TRBV3-1/TRBV3-2,TRBD2,TRBJ2-1,CASSQGLASYNEQFF,TGTGCCAGCAGCCAGGGACTAGCGTCCTACAATGAGCAGTTCTTC
once,TRBV9,TRBD1,TRBJ1-5,CASSRTGNNQPQHF,TGTGCCAGCAGCCGGACAGGGAACAATCAGCCCCAGCATTTT
NA,TRBV27,NA,TRBJ2-5,CASSLSVLDTGTQYF,TGTGCCAGCAGTTTAAGTGTTCTTGATACTGGGACCCAGTACTTC
NA,TRBV11-2,NA,TRBJ2-3,CASSLARGTDTQYF,TGTGCCAGCAGCTTAGCGCGGGGCACAGATACGCAGTATTTT
NA,TRBV6-2/TRBV6-3,TRBD2,TRBJ2-7,CASSLLAGGLVEQYF,TGTGCCAGCAGTTTACTAGCGGGAGGATTGGTAGAGCAGTACTTC
NA,TRBV29-1,NA,TRBJ2-7,CSVTRWGEGEQYF,TGCAGCGTTACACGATGGGGGGAAGGCGAGCAGTACTTC
NA,TRBV7-2,TRBD2,TRBJ2-7,CASSSPSSGRSHEQYF,TGTGCCAGCAGCTCCCCCTCTAGCGGGAGGTCCCACGAGCAGTACTTC
NA,TRBV7-2,TRBD2,TRBJ2-1,CASSESSWLAGGIEQFF,TGTGCCAGCAGCGAAAGCTCTTGGCTAGCGGGAGGGATTGAGCAGTTCTTC
NA,TRBV2,NA,TRBJ2-5,CASSDRGTQYF,TGTGCCAGCAGTGATAGGGGAACCCAGTACTTC
NA,TRBV18,NA,TRBJ2-1,CASSPPASYEQFF,TGTGCCAGCTCACCACCGGCTTCTTATGAGCAGTTCTTC